The 14 T cell receptor beta chains below all came from one sample that was sequenced in a study of response to subunit inactivated influenza vaccine. Each CDR3 protein is one row after TCRdb ran MiXCR on the RT-PCR reads. Seen here are fewer than 700,000 distinct CDR3 sequences, approximately 12% observed once, and the top ten hold about 12%. The sample here was PBMCs from blood, taken around seven weeks after vaccination. The receptors here all came from a middle-aged man who received an inactivated influenza vaccine.

This clonotype was recorded at least ten times. V and J are TRBV5-1 and TRBJ1-6; D is undetermined. CDR1 is SGHRS and CDR2 is YFSETQ in the germline V gene. V dropped 3 bases and J dropped 4 bases, with 20 bases sitting between them. There are 18 residues in the CDR3. The CDR3 loop is CASSSTTGSGGYNSPLHF. CDR3 nucleotide sequence: TGCGCCAGCAGCTCAACCACCGGGAGCGGCGGTTATAATTCACCCCTCCACTTT.

The CDR3 region is CASSQDIVGGYTF. The CDR3 nucleotides are TGTGCCAGCAGCCAAGATATCGTGGGCGGCTACACCTTC. The J gene is TRBJ1-2, the V gene TRBV14; D is undetermined. CDR3 length: 13 amino acids. CDR1 SGHDN and CDR2 FVKESK come from the germline V gene. The ends were cut back, 0 bases at V and 8 bases at J, with 10 bases in the middle.

The J gene is TRBJ2-3, the V gene TRBV7-2, with D tentatively TRBD1 or TRBD2 (5 bases each). The V end was cut by 6 bases, the J end by 5 bases, with 18 bases between. From germline, CDR1 is SGHTA and CDR2 FQGNSA. The CDR3 consists of 15 residues. CDR3 coding DNA: TGTGCCAGCAGGTTACAAGGGACCCTGTTAGATACGCAGTATTTT. It translates to CASRLQGTLLDTQYF.

V gene TRBV7-2 combines with J gene TRBJ1-2; TRBD1 matches 7 bases. The CDR3 totals 15 residues. The V gene end was trimmed by 5 bases and the J gene end by 0 bases; junction bases not matched to a gene: 6. Germline V gene lookup returns CDR1 SGHTA and CDR2 FQGNSA. The CDR3 bases are TGTGCCAGCAGCCAGGGACAGAGTCCTAACTATGGCTACACCTTC. Translation gives CASSQGQSPNYGYTF. The full variable domain, its missing parts supplied by reference TRBV7-2 and TRBJ1-2, is GAGVSQSPSNKVTEKGKDVELRCDPISGHTALYWYRQSLGQGLEFLIYFQGNSAPDKSGLPSDRFSAERTGGSVSTLTIQRTQQEDSAVYLCASSQGQSPNYGYTFGSGTRLTVV.

The chain combines TRBV12-5 with TRBJ2-1; D tentatively fits TRBD1 or TRBD2 (5 bases each). V was pared by 0 bases and J by 7 bases, with 16 bases between. Germline loops: CDR1 LGHNT, CDR2 FRNRAP. CDR3 length: 16 residues. DNA of the CDR3: TGTGCTAGTGGTTTGGTTCAGGGAGTTTCAAGGAATGAGCAGTTCTTC. Protein sequence: CASGLVQGVSRNEQFF.

Only a few counts were recorded for this clonotype. This chain links TRBV20-1 with TRBJ1-4; no clear D gene. The CDR3 loop spans 14 amino acids. V was clipped by 6 bases and J by 4 bases, with 15 bases between them. The germline gives CDR1 DFQATT, CDR2 SNEGSKA (reference sequence). CDR3 DNA sequence: TGCAGTGCCGCGGAGCGGGGTAATAATGAAAAACTGTTTTTT. Translation gives CSAAERGNNEKLFF.

The CDR3 nucleotides read TGTGCCAGCAGCCAAGAGAACAGGTCGCCCCGACAGTACTTC. Its protein is CASSQENRSPRQYF. The chain has TRBV4-2 and TRBJ2-7; D perhaps matches TRBD1 (5 bases). Trimming removed 0 bases at V and 10 bases at J, with 16 bases between. Germline-derived CDR1 and CDR2 are LGHNA and YNFKEQ. This CDR3 has 14 residues.

A few counts support this clonotype. The chain couples TRBV5-1 to TRBJ2-2, with D possibly called TRBD1 or TRBD2 (6 bases each). Trimming shortened V by 0 bases and J by 6 bases, and 12 bases separated the two germline ends. Germline loops: CDR1 SGHRS, CDR2 YFSETQ. CDR3 length: 15 amino acids. The DNA of the CDR3 is TGCGCCAGCAGCTTGGCCAGGGGCGGGGCCGGGGAGCTGTTTTTT. Translating gives CASSLARGGAGELFF.

This clonotype was detected many times. The chain is built from TRBV5-1 and TRBJ2-7; 7 positions match TRBD1. CDR3 length: 14 amino acids. CDR1 SGHRS and CDR2 YFSETQ come from the germline V gene. Trimming took 4 bases from V and 1 from J; bases not matched to a gene: 5. CDR3 loop: CASSRRQGSYEQYF. The DNA of the CDR3 is TGCGCCAGCAGCCGGAGACAGGGTTCCTACGAGCAGTACTTC.

This clonotype has a count of ten or more. V usage is TRBV12-3 or TRBV12-4 and J usage is TRBJ1-2; TRBD1 matches 7 bases. J gave up 4 bases and V 6 bases, and 5 bases lay outside the gene matches. The CDR3 is 13 residues long. The CDR3 coding sequence is TGTGCCAGCAGAGACGACAGGGTCTATGGCTACACCTTC. This translates into CASRDDRVYGYTF.

This clonotype was counted only a few times. The chain couples TRBV5-1 to TRBJ1-1; 9 bases match TRBD1. Unmatched junction bases numbered 16, after V lost 6 bases and J lost 4 bases. The CDR3 length is 17 residues. From germline, CDR1 is SGHRS and CDR2 YFSETQ. CDR3: CASMARGQGSGSTEAFF. In DNA, the CDR3 is TGCGCCAGCATGGCCAGGGGACAGGGAAGCGGGAGCACTGAAGCTTTCTTT.

The chain joins TRBV9 to TRBJ1-4; D unclear. V was shortened by 3 bases and J by 7 bases, with 7 bases between the two germline ends. The V gene's germline CDR1 is SGDLS and CDR2 YYNGEE. There are 12 residues in the CDR3. Here the CDR3 reads CASSGSSEKLFF. CDR3 DNA: TGTGCCAGCAGCGGGAGTAGTGAAAAACTGTTTTTT.

This clonotype was seen more than once but under ten times. The J gene is TRBJ1-5, the V gene TRBV12-3 or TRBV12-4, with 10 bases that match TRBD1. The V and J ends lost 5 bases and 10 bases, in that order; junction bases with no gene match: 11. The CDR3 runs 15 residues. The CDR3: CASSPSGTGVNPQHF. The CDR3 DNA reads as TGTGCCAGCAGTCCCTCCGGGACAGGGGTCAATCCCCAGCATTTT.

The chain joins TRBV4-3 to TRBJ1-2, with D perhaps TRBD1 (5 bases). Germline CDR1 and CDR2: LGHNA and YSLEER. V dropped 0 bases and J dropped 4 bases, with 21 bases sitting between them. This CDR3 comprises 18 residues. The CDR3 loop reads CASSQDSRGRGMAYGYTF. CDR3 nucleotides: TGCGCCAGCAGCCAAGATTCCCGAGGGCGGGGGATGGCCTATGGCTACACCTTC.